This entry is about one T cell receptor (beta chain). Its antigen is not known. The record originates from a study of OX40 agonist ivuxolimab in advanced cancers. Study-level results: Not determined was the antigen specificity of the expanded peripheral T cells. Certain nonresponders additionally had low normalized T-cell clonal expansion. The mean number of expanded clones was higher in CD8+ T cells than in CD4+.

V was pared by 3 bases and J by 3 bases, with 24 bases between. Germline V gives CDR1 SGHNT, CDR2 YYREEE (reference sequence). CDR3 length: 18 amino acids. Some clones are missing from TCRdb's copy, which holds only in-frame ones; the method was immunoSEQ multiplex PCR. In the table there are over 85,000 clones, 85% to 95% of which are singletons. The sequence derives from an adult with an advanced solid tumor such as melanoma, head and neck, liver or kidney cancer. The sample consisted of CD4+ or CD8+ T cells sorted from blood, taken in a trial of the OX40 agonist ivuxolimab. The V gene is TRBV5-4, the J gene TRBJ1-2, with D unclear. CDR3 region: CASSSYPLRDPKDYGYTF. For the CDR3, the DNA is TGTGCCAGCAGCTCATACCCGCTTCGGGATCCAAAGGACTATGGCTACACCTTC.